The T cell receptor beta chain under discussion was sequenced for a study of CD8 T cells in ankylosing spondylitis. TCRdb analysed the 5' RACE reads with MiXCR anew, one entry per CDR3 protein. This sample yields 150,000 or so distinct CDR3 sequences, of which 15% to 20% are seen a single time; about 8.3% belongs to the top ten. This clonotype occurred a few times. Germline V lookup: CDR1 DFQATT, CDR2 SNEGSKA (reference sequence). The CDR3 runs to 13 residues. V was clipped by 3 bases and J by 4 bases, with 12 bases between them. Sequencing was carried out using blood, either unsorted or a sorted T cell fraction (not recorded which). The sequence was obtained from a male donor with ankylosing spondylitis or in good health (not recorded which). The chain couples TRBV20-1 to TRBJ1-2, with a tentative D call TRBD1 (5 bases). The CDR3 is CSASTPGSYGYTF. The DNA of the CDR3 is TGCAGTGCTAGTACCCCAGGGAGCTATGGCTACACCTTC.